The clone carrying this T cell receptor (beta chain) was counted many times. Antigen: not known. Amplification of the TCR beta CDR3 regions used RNA transcripts (as template). The library came from an HTBI-primed first-round RT-PCR and a second-round multiplex PCR. TCRdb re-analysed the multiplex PCR reads in MiXCR, keeping a single row per CDR3 protein. The profile shows 200,000 to 250,000 distinct CDR3 sequences, 29% of them singletons. The data stem from a study of Graves' ophthalmopathy and Graves' hyperthyroidism. Findings and limits, study-wide: Ophthalmopathy and stable hyperthyroidism were discriminated by a 13-signature model, with over 85% sensitivity and approximately 77% specificity.

With V trimmed by 6 bases and J by 4 bases, 14 bases remained unmatched. Germline assignment: CDR1 SQVTM and CDR2 ANQGSEA. This CDR3 spans 15 amino acids. The V call is TRBV29-1, the J call TRBJ2-5; 7 bases line up with TRBD1. This TCR was sampled from a man aged 45-60 years with Graves' ophthalmopathy. Material for sequencing was peripheral blood. The CDR3, as DNA: TGCAGCGTAGCACTCGTCCGGGACAGTGGAGAGACCCAGTACTTC. This gives the protein CSVALVRDSGETQYF.